This T cell receptor beta chain was documented in a study of graft-versus-host responses after intestinal transplantation. Study details: Each transplant was multivisceral, liver-intestinal, or isolated intestinal. All recipients got anti-thymocyte globulin induction, then tacrolimus and steroids for approximately three years.

Stimulators, roughly 200,000 irradiated and violet-dye-labeled cells, were plated with roughly 200,000 CFSE-labeled responder cells. In regard to this clone: Since the CDR3 does not end with the conserved phenylalanine or tryptophan, this likely comes from a read error. It is unclear where the CDR3 begins or ends on the DNA, so no DNA is shown, and the CDR3 is as TCRdb lists it.

TCRdb's table, derived via immunoSEQ multiplex PCR, lists solely in-frame clones and lacks some. Of approximately 21,000 clones detected, about 45% appear once; the ten largest clones hold approximately 1.4%. The study's findings and limits: Some GvH clones appeared in ileal mucosa or blood before recipient bone marrow.

Germline assignment: CDR1 SGHVS and CDR2 FNYEAQ. The CDR3 length equals 8 residues, ends included. This rearrangement joins TRBV7-6 to TRBJ1-1. The clonotype was recovered from a human patient who was an organ donor for intestinal transplantation. This material consisted of alloreactive CD8+ T cells from a mixed lymphocyte reaction culture, taken before transplantation. Subset noted: CFSE-low proliferating T cells sorted from approximately six-day pre-transplant mixed lymphocyte reaction (GvH or HvG direction). CDR3 region: CASSLKTG.